Each of the 6 T cell receptor beta chains below was sequenced from the same sample in a study of blood T cell repertoires in COVID-19. The table came from immunoSEQ multiplex PCR; TCRdb's copy has only in-frame clones and leaves some out. The sample contains 220,000 or so clones, about 81% of which appear only once. The sequencing sample was made of peripheral blood. All receptors derive from a woman aged 80 or over with COVID-19, enrolled during active disease.

The V and J genes are TRBV25-1 and TRBJ2-3; 8 bases fit TRBD1. Unmatched junction bases numbered 5, after V lost 3 bases and J lost 3 bases. CDR1 is MGHDK, CDR2 SYGVNS, per germline. This CDR3 has 15 amino acids. CDR3 in amino acids: CASSDDRGRTDTQYF. CDR3 nucleotide sequence: TGTGCCAGCAGTGACGACAGGGGACGGACAGATACGCAGTATTTT.

This chain uses TRBV13 with TRBJ1-3; no clear D gene. The V and J ends lost 5 bases and 7 bases respectively, with 18 bases between them. In germline, CDR1 is PRHDT, CDR2 FYEKMQ (reference sequence). The CDR3 sequence is 15 residues long. This CDR3 reads CASSRLRVKRNTIYF. The CDR3 DNA is TGTGCCAGCAGCCGTTTGAGGGTTAAGAGGAACACCATATATTTT. The whole variable domain, filled in from reference TRBV13 and TRBJ1-3, reads AAGVIQSPRHLIKEKRETATLKCYPIPRHDTVYWYQQGPGQDPQFLISFYEKMQSDKGSIPDRFSAQQFSDYHSELNMSSLELGDSALYFCASSRLRVKRNTIYFGEGSWLTVV.

The chain carries TRBV6-6 and TRBJ1-3; TRBD1 aligns across 8 bases. Germline V gene sequence: CDR1 MNHNY, CDR2 SVGAGI (reference sequence). There are 15 residues in the CDR3. V was pared by 6 bases and J by 5 bases, with 9 bases of the junction left unmatched. In DNA form, the CDR3 reads TGTGCCAGCAGCAGACAGGGGACGGAAAGAAACACCATATATTTT. It codes for CASSRQGTERNTIYF.

The chain joins TRBV10-3 to TRBJ1-2, with D possibly TRBD1 on 5 matching bases. The CDR3 has 13 amino acids. Trimming shortened V by 6 bases and J by 4 bases, and 12 bases separated the two germline ends. CDR1 is ENHRY, CDR2 SYGVKD, per germline. CDR3 nucleotides: TGTGCCATCAGCACGGGGGAGGTCTATGGCTACACCTTC. Translating it yields CAISTGEVYGYTF.

The V gene is TRBV21-1, the J gene TRBJ1-5. TRBV21-1 has pseudogene status. The CDR3 totals 15 residues. The CDR3 DNA reads as TGTGCCAGCAGCAACGGAGATGGGGGGACTCAGCCCCAGCATTTT. It yields the protein CASSNGDGGTQPQHF.

The rearrangement joins TRBV7-8 to TRBJ1-2, with TRBD1 matching over 8 bases. Germline CDR1 is SGHVS and CDR2 is FQNEAQ. The V segment lost 1 base and the J segment 2 bases; nucleotides outside the gene matches: 6. CDR3 length equals 16 residues. The CDR3 loop reads CASSLGGQGLNYGYTF. The DNA for the CDR3 is TGTGCCAGCAGCTTAGGCGGACAGGGCCTCAACTATGGCTACACCTTC. The full variable domain, with the rest looked up from reference TRBV7-8 and TRBJ1-2, is GAGVSQSPRYKVAKRGQDVALRCDPISGHVSLFWYQQALGQGPEFLTYFQNEAQLDKSGLPSDRFFAERPEGSVSTLKIQRTQQEDSAVYLCASSLGGQGLNYGYTFGSGTRLTVV.